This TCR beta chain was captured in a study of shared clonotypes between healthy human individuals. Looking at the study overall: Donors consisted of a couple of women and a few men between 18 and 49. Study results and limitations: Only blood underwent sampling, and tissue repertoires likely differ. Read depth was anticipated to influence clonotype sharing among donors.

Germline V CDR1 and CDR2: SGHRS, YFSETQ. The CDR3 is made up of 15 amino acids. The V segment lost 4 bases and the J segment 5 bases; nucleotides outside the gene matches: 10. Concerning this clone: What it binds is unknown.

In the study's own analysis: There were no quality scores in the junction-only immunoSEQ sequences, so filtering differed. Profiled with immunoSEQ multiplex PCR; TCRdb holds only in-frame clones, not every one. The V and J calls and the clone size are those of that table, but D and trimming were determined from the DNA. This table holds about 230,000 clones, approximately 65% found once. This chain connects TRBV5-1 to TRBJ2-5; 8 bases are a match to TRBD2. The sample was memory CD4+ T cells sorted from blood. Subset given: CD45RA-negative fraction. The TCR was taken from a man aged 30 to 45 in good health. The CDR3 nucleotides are TGCGCCAGCAGCACCACTAGCGGCGGGGGGGAGACCCAGTACTTC. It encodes CASSTTSGGGETQYF. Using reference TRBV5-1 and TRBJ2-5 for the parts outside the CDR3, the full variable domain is KAGVTQTPRYLIKTRGQQVTLSCSPISGHRSVSWYQQTPGQGLQFLFEYFSETQRNKGNFPGRFSGRQFSNSRSEMNVSTLELGDSALYLCASSTTSGGGETQYFGPGTRLLVL.